This passage covers 23 T cell receptor beta chains from one sample sequenced in a study of response to subunit inactivated influenza vaccine. One entry per CDR3 protein results from TCRdb running MiXCR on the RT-PCR reads. The sample carries about 650,000 distinct CDR3 sequences, around 15% recorded once. This material consisted of PBMCs from blood, taken around 14 days before vaccination. The source is a man between 45 and 60 years old who received an inactivated influenza vaccine.

This clonotype was seen a handful of times. This chain uses TRBV28 with TRBJ2-7; D may correspond to TRBD1 or TRBD2 (5 bases each). V dropped 4 bases and J dropped 3 bases, with 22 bases sitting between them. CDR1 MDHEN and CDR2 SYDVKM come from the germline V gene. This CDR3 has 17 residues. The CDR3 loop is CASSYVRDGPRGYEQYF. In DNA, the CDR3 is TGTGCCAGCAGTTACGTCCGGGACGGACCGAGGGGCTACGAGCAGTACTTC.

The chain links TRBV11-2 to TRBJ2-7; 8 nucleotides match TRBD2. J lost 1 base, V lost 5 bases, and 10 bases had no gene match. The CDR3 has 16 residues. Germline CDR1 reads SGHAT; CDR2 reads FQNNGV. The CDR3 here is CASSRLGLDLSYEQYF. CDR3 DNA sequence: TGTGCCAGCAGCAGGCTGGGACTAGATCTTTCCTACGAGCAGTACTTC.

This clonotype was picked up a small number of times. The genes are TRBV29-1 and TRBJ1-1, with a possible D match to TRBD1 (5 bases). CDR3 size: 13 residues. V was shortened by 8 bases and J by 1 base, with 14 bases between the two germline ends. Germline V CDR1 and CDR2: SQVTM, ANQGSEA. The CDR3 DNA is TGCAGCAGTTTAAGTGGGGCGAACACTGAAGCTTTCTTT. Protein product: CSSLSGANTEAFF.

Ten or more counts support this clonotype. The CDR3 loop reads CASSLAGEGEAFF. In DNA, the CDR3 is TGTGCCAGCAGCTTAGCAGGGGAAGGGGAAGCTTTCTTT. The chain has TRBV7-9 and TRBJ1-1, with a tentative D call TRBD1 (5 bases). The length of the CDR3 is 13 residues. V lost 0 bases, J lost 8 bases, and 10 bases lay in between. Germline CDR1 reads SEHNR; CDR2 reads FQNEAQ (reference sequence).

The CDR3 DNA sequence: TGTGCCAGCAGCCCCCGGGACAGCCGGATACCCTACGAGCAGTACTTC. Its translation is CASSPRDSRIPYEQYF. The chain employs TRBV5-4 and TRBJ2-7, with 7 nucleotides matching TRBD1. Germline V lookup: CDR1 SGHNT, CDR2 YYREEE (reference sequence). CDR3 length: 16 amino acids. Trimming cost V 4 bases and J 2 bases; bases outside gene matches: 12. Complete variable domain (other parts from reference TRBV5-4 and TRBJ2-7): ETGVTQSPTHLIKTRGQQVTLRCSSQSGHNTVSWYQQALGQGPQFIFQYYREEENGRGNFPPRFSGLQFPNYSSELNVNALELDDSALYLCASSPRDSRIPYEQYFGPGTRLTVT.

The chain carries TRBV12-3 or TRBV12-4 and TRBJ2-6; D uncertain. V was pared by 6 bases and J by 0 bases, with 6 bases between. The CDR3 is made up of 14 amino acids. The CDR3 sequence is CASRGNSGANVLTF. The CDR3 coding sequence is TGTGCCAGCAGGGGAAACTCTGGGGCCAACGTCCTGACTTTC.

This clonotype was recorded a few times. The genes are TRBV18 and TRBJ2-5; no firm D call. Trimming stripped 0 bases from V and 3 bases from J, with 5 bases between. Germline lookup yields CDR1 KGHSH and CDR2 LQKENI. The CDR3 sequence is 13 residues long. Here the CDR3 reads CASSPPGKETQYF. In nucleotides, the CDR3 is TGTGCCAGCTCACCACCAGGGAAAGAGACCCAGTACTTC.

This clonotype has a handful of counts. The CDR3 reads CASSLVPQVRDYGYTF. The CDR3 bases are TGTGCCAGCAGCTTAGTCCCCCAAGTCCGGGACTATGGCTACACCTTC. The J gene is TRBJ1-2, the V gene TRBV7-9; D gene uncertain. The V and J ends lost 1 base and 3 bases respectively, with 15 bases between them. Germline CDR1 and CDR2: SEHNR and FQNEAQ (reference sequence). The CDR3 is 16 residues long.

This clonotype came up a few times. The rearrangement joins TRBV28 to TRBJ2-7; 7 bases are a match to TRBD2. This CDR3 comprises 13 residues. The V and J ends lost 5 bases and 3 bases, in that order; junction bases with no gene match: 4. Germline CDR1 and CDR2: MDHEN and SYDVKM. CDR3 sequence: CASSGGRDYEQYF. CDR3 in DNA: TGTGCCAGCAGTGGGGGGAGGGACTACGAGCAGTACTTC.

This clonotype was counted only a few times. The chain joins TRBV4-2 to TRBJ2-1, with D possibly matching TRBD2 (6 bases). The germline V gene has CDR1 LGHNA and CDR2 YNFKEQ. V dropped 3 bases and J dropped 6 bases, with 18 bases sitting between them. The CDR3 is made up of 16 amino acids. As DNA, the CDR3 is TGTGCCAGCAGCCACACGGGACTTCTCCGCATCAATGAGCAGTTCTTC. Its translation is CASSHTGLLRINEQFF.

The chain couples TRBV12-3 or TRBV12-4 to TRBJ1-3, with 7 bases aligning to TRBD1. The CDR3 consists of 15 residues. The ends lost 6 bases at V and 4 bases at J; junction bases unmatched: 9. The CDR3: CASRTTGRAGNTIYF. The DNA for the CDR3 is TGTGCCAGCAGAACGACAGGGCGGGCAGGAAACACCATATATTTT.

This sequence joins TRBV2 and TRBJ1-5, with D uncertain. The V gene lost 0 bases and the J gene lost 2 bases, with 8 bases spanning the gap. The CDR3 covers 15 residues. Looked up from germline, CDR1 is SNHLY and CDR2 is FYNNEI. Here the CDR3 reads CASSEAEGGNQPQHF. DNA for the CDR3: TGTGCCAGCAGTGAAGCGGAGGGAGGCAATCAGCCCCAGCATTTT. Supplemented by reference TRBV2 and TRBJ1-5, the full variable domain reads EPEVTQTPSHQVTQMGQEVILRCVPISNHLYFYWYRQILGQKVEFLVSFYNNEISEKSEIFDDQFSVERPDGSNFTLKIRSTKLEDSAMYFCASSEAEGGNQPQHFGDGTRLSIL.

The J gene is TRBJ1-2, the V gene TRBV27; 7 bases agree with TRBD1. V lost 2 bases, J lost 2 bases, and 5 bases stayed unmatched. The germline CDR1 and CDR2 sequences are MNHEY and SMNVEV (reference sequence). This CDR3 has 15 residues. CDR3 sequence (DNA): TGTGCCAGCAGTTTAACCGGGACAGAGAACTATGGCTACACCTTC. Its translation is CASSLTGTENYGYTF.

The rearrangement uses TRBV6-6 and TRBJ2-7; unclear D gene. The CDR3 has 13 amino acids. Trimming removed 7 bases from V and 5 bases from J, with 15 bases in between. Germline lookup yields CDR1 MNHNY and CDR2 SVGAGI (reference sequence). This CDR3 is CASTDVTFHEQYF. For the CDR3, the DNA is TGTGCCAGCACCGACGTAACTTTCCACGAGCAGTACTTC.

This clonotype was found a few times. The chain uses TRBV2 and TRBJ2-7; 8 positions match TRBD1. The CDR3 runs to 14 residues. Trimming took 5 bases from V and 0 from J; bases not matched to a gene: 3. Germline-derived CDR1 and CDR2 are SNHLY and FYNNEI. The CDR3 region has the DNA TGTGCCAGCAGTTACAGGGGGGCCTCCTACGAGCAGTACTTC. Its protein product is CASSYRGASYEQYF.

The V call is TRBV6-2 or TRBV6-3, the J call TRBJ2-2; D possibly corresponds to TRBD2 (6 bases). The CDR3 runs to 15 residues. Germline CDR1 reads MNHEY; CDR2 reads SVGEGT. Trimming took 4 bases from V and 0 from J, leaving 9 bases between them. The CDR3 region has the DNA TGTGCCAGCAGTTCTAGCGTCGCGAACACCGGGGAGCTGTTTTTT. It specifies CASSSSVANTGELFF.

A few counts support this clonotype. This chain joins TRBV7-8 and TRBJ2-2; possible D gene TRBD2, 5 bases. CDR3 size: 18 residues. V lost 5 bases to trimming and J lost 0 bases, with 19 bases between them. CDR1 is SGHVS, CDR2 FQNEAQ, per germline. The CDR3 region is CASSPPWRTRANTGELFF. The CDR3, as DNA: TGTGCCAGCAGCCCACCCTGGAGGACTCGCGCGAACACCGGGGAGCTGTTTTTT.

There are a few counts of this clonotype. V usage is TRBV3-1 and J usage is TRBJ2-1; 9 bases are a match to TRBD1. The CDR3 is 14 amino acids. In germline, CDR1 is LGHDT, CDR2 YNNKEL (reference sequence). The V and J ends lost 3 bases and 8 bases, in that order; junction bases with no gene match: 5. The CDR3 loop reads CASSQVYRGHEQFF. CDR3 bases: TGTGCCAGCAGCCAGGTCTACAGGGGGCATGAGCAGTTCTTC.

The V and J genes are TRBV25-1 and TRBJ1-1; perhaps TRBD1 as D (5 bases). Germline values: CDR1 MGHDK, CDR2 SYGVNS. Between the trimmed V and J ends, which lost 2 bases and 1 base, there was a span of 17 bases. The CDR3 length is 17 residues. The CDR3 nucleotides read TGTGCCAGCAGTGAAGTGGGGGAACGGACGGCGAACACTGAAGCTTTCTTT. It translates to CASSEVGERTANTEAFF.

The chain uses TRBV12-3 or TRBV12-4 and TRBJ2-1; D call uncertain. V was cut by 5 bases and J by 4 bases, with 9 bases left in between. The CDR3 runs to 13 residues. The CDR3 loop is CASSTLGYNEQFF. CDR3 nucleotides: TGTGCCAGCAGTACTCTAGGGTACAATGAGCAGTTCTTC.

The chain couples TRBV9 to TRBJ1-1; a weak D match, TRBD1 (5 bases). The V gene's germline CDR1 is SGDLS and CDR2 YYNGEE. This CDR3 comprises 14 residues. Trimming shortened V by 0 bases and J by 1 base, and 7 bases separated the two germline ends. The CDR3 region has the DNA TGTGCCAGCAGCGTAGATCAGGGGAACACTGAAGCTTTCTTT. It codes for CASSVDQGNTEAFF.

This clonotype was detected only once. The rearrangement uses TRBV28 and TRBJ2-7; D may be TRBD2 (5 bases). Germline-derived CDR1 and CDR2 are MDHEN and SYDVKM. This CDR3 is built from 14 residues. Trimming took off 1 base at V and 5 bases at J, with 12 bases between the two ends. This chain's CDR3 is CASSLLGRRDEQYF. For the CDR3, the DNA is TGTGCCAGCAGTTTATTAGGGAGACGGGACGAGCAGTACTTC.

This clonotype was found a few times. The chain carries TRBV20-1 and TRBJ2-7; 11 bases line up with TRBD2. This CDR3 contains 16 residues. J gave up 4 bases and V 6 bases, and 14 bases lay outside the gene matches. Germline V gene sequence: CDR1 DFQATT, CDR2 SNEGSKA (reference sequence). CDR3 region: CSAPGTSGIKRYEQYF. CDR3 in DNA: TGCAGTGCCCCCGGGACTAGCGGAATAAAGAGGTACGAGCAGTACTTC.